This T cell receptor beta chain was recorded in a study of a mutant IDH1 vaccine in newly diagnosed glioma. Time point in this sample: week 23, last vaccination. Alongside topical imiquimod, each dose of vaccine comprised 300 ug of mutant IDH1 20-mer peptide. Libraries were prepared by immunoSEQ multiplex PCR; TCRdb keeps only in-frame clonotypes and omits some of them. The data hold about 20,000 clones, with roughly four fifths observed a single time. About this clone itself: Its antigen remains unknown.

The sequencing used PBMCs, collected from a glioma patient whose treatment included an IDH1 peptide vaccine. The source is a man aged 25 to 40 with glioma.

The DNA of the CDR3 is TGTGCCAGCAGCCCCGGGCTCACCGAGCAGTACTTC. This sequence encodes CASSPGLTEQYF. The chain links TRBV14 to TRBJ2-7; D is unclear. Trimming took 4 bases from V and 6 from J, leaving 10 bases between them. The CDR3 loop spans 12 amino acids. Germline V gives CDR1 SGHDN, CDR2 FVKESK.